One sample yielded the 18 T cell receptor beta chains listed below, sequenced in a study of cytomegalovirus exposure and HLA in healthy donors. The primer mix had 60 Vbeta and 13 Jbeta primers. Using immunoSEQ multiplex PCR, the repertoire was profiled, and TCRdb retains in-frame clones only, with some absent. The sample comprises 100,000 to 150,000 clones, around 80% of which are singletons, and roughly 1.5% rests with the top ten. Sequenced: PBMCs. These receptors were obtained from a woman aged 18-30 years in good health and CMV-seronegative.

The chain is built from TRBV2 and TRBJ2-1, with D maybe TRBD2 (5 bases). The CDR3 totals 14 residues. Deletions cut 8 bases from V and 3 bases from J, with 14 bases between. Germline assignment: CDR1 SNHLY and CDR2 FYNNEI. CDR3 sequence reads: CASLRDAGYNEQFF. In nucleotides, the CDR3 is TGTGCCAGCCTTAGAGACGCGGGCTACAATGAGCAGTTCTTC.

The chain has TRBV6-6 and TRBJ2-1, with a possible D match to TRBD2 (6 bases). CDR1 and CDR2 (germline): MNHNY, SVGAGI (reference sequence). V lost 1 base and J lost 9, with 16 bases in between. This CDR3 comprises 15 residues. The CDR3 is CASSYWPIGRGEQFF. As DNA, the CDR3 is TGTGCCAGCAGTTACTGGCCGATCGGGAGAGGTGAGCAGTTCTTC.

CDR3 DNA sequence: TGCGCCAGCAGCACTTCTAGCTCCGGGGAGCTGTTTTTT. Its protein product is CASSTSSSGELFF. This chain uses TRBV5-1 with TRBJ2-2, with a tentative D call TRBD2 (5 bases). The germline V gene encodes CDR1 SGHRS and CDR2 YFSETQ. The CDR3 is 13 amino acids. The V gene lost 4 bases and the J gene lost 6 bases, with 10 bases spanning the gap.

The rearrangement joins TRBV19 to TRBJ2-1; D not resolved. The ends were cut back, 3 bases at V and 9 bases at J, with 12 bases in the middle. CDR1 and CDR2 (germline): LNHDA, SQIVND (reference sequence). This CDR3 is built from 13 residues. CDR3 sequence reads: CASSIAGLAEQFF. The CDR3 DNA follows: TGTGCCAGTAGTATTGCAGGTTTGGCTGAGCAGTTCTTC.

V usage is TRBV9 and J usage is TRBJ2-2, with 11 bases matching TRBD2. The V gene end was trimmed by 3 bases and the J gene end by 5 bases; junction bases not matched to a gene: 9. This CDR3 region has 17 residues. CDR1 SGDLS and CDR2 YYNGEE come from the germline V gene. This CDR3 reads CASSALAGGQFTGELFF. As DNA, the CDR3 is TGTGCCAGCAGCGCCCTAGCGGGAGGCCAGTTTACCGGGGAGCTGTTTTTT.

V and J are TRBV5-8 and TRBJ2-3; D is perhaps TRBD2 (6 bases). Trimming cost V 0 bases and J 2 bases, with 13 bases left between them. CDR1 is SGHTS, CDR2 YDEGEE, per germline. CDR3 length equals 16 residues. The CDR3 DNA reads TGTGCCAGCAGCTTGGTAGGGCTAGCGCTCACAGATACGCAGTATTTT. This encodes CASSLVGLALTDTQYF.

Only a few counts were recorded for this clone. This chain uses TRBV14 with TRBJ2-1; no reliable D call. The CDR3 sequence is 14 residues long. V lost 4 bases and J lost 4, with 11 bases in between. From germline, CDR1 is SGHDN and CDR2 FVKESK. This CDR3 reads CASSLQTPYNEQFF. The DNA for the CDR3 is TGTGCCAGCAGCCTCCAGACTCCTTACAATGAGCAGTTCTTC.

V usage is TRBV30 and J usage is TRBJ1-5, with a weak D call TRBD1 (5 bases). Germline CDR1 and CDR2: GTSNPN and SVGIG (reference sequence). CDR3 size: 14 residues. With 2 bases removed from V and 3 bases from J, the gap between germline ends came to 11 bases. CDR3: CAWSPGRDNQPQHF. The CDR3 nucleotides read TGTGCCTGGAGTCCAGGGCGTGACAATCAGCCCCAGCATTTT.

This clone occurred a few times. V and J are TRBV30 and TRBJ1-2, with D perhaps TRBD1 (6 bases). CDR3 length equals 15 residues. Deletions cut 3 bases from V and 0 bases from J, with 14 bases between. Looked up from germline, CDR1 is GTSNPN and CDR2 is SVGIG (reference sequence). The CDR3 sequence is CAWRDPGETNYGYTF. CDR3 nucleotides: TGTGCCTGGAGGGACCCAGGGGAAACTAACTATGGCTACACCTTC.

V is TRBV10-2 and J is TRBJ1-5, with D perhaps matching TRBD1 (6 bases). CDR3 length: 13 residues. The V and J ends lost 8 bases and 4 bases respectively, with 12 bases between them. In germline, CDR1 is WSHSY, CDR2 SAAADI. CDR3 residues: CASVTGWNQPQHF. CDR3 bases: TGCGCCAGCGTCACAGGGTGGAATCAGCCCCAGCATTTT.

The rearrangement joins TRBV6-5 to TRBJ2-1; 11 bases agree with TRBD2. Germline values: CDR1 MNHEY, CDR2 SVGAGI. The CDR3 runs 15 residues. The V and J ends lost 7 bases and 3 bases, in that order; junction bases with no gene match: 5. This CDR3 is CASTSGLAGYNEQFF. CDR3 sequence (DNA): TGTGCCAGCACCTCTGGACTAGCGGGCTACAATGAGCAGTTCTTC.

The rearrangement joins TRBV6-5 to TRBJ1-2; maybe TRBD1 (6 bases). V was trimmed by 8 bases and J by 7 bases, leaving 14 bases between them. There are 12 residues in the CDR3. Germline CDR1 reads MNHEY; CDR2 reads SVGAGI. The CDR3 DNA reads TGTGCCAGCGGCAGGGAGACAGGTGGCTACACCTTC. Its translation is CASGRETGGYTF.

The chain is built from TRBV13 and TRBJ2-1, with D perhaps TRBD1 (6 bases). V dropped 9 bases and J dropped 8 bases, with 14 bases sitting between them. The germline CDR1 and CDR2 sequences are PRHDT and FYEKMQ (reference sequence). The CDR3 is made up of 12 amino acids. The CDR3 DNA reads TGTGCCAGTGGCGGCAGGGGCTATGAGCAGTTCTTC. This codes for CASGGRGYEQFF. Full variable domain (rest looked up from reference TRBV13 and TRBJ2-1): AAGVIQSPRHLIKEKRETATLKCYPIPRHDTVYWYQQGPGQDPQFLISFYEKMQSDKGSIPDRFSAQQFSDYHSELNMSSLELGDSALYFCASGGRGYEQFFGPGTRLTVL.

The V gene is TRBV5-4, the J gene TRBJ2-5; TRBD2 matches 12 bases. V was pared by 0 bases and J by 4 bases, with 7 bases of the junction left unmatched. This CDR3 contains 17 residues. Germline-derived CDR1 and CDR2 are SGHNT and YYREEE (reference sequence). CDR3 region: CASSLAASGRARETQYF. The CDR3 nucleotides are TGTGCCAGCAGCTTGGCCGCTAGCGGGAGGGCCAGAGAGACCCAGTACTTC.

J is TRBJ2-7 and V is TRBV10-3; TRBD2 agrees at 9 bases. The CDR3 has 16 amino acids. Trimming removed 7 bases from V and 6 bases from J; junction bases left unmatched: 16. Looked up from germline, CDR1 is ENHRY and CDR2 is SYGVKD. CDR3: CAITEHGREGEVEQYF. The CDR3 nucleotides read TGTGCCATCACCGAGCACGGGCGGGAGGGGGAGGTCGAGCAGTACTTC.

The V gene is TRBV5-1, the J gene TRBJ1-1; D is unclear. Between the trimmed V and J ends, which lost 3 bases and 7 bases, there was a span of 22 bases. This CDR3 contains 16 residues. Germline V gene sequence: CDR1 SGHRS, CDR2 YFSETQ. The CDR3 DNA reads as TGCGCCAGCAGCTCTCCAGCCCGGCTCGGGGTGGTTGAAGCTTTCTTT. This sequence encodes CASSSPARLGVVEAFF. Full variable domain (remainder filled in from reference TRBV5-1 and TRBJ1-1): KAGVTQTPRYLIKTRGQQVTLSCSPISGHRSVSWYQQTPGQGLQFLFEYFSETQRNKGNFPGRFSGRQFSNSRSEMNVSTLELGDSALYLCASSSPARLGVVEAFFGQGTRLTVV.

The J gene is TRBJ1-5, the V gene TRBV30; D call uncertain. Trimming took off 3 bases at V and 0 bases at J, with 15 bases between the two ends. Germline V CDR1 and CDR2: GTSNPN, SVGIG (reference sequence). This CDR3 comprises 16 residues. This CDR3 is CAWSPVNVHSNQPQHF. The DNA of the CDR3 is TGTGCCTGGAGCCCCGTTAACGTACATAGCAATCAGCCCCAGCATTTT.

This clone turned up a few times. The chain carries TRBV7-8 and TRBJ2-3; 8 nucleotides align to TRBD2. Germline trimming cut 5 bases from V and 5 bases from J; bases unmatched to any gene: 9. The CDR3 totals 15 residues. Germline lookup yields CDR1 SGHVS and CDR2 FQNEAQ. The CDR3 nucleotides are TGTGCCAGCAGCCTCCCAGCGGGAGCGAAAGATACGCAGTATTTT. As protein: CASSLPAGAKDTQYF.